This T cell receptor beta chain was identified during a study of cytomegalovirus exposure and HLA in healthy donors. On the study more broadly: Earlier, 100 million to 120 million unique TCR beta sequences were recovered from roughly 180 million T cells by an analysis. Study-wide results and caveats: Common viral pathogens were later found to be apparently linked to several of the most significant clusters. Associated with HLA alleles at 0.05 false discovery rate in a later analysis were some 16,000 TCR beta sequences.

When sampled, the donors appeared nominally healthy, though they likely had unrecorded immune exposures. Note on this clone: Its target is unknown.

The germline V and J ends were trimmed by 6 bases and 3 bases, with 12 bases remaining between them. The CDR3 loop spans 14 amino acids. Germline CDR1 MNHEY, CDR2 SVGAGI. Researchers ran the PCR with 60 Vbeta and 13 Jbeta primers. The repertoire was sequenced with immunoSEQ multiplex PCR; TCRdb's copy has only in-frame clones and lacks some. The sample includes roughly 80,000 clones, 67% of them seen just once. Sequencing was carried out using PBMCs. This chain joins TRBV6-5 and TRBJ1-5; possibly TRBD1 for D (6 bases). This sequence was found in a woman aged 45-65 years in good health and CMV-seropositive. The CDR3 region has the DNA TGTGCCAGCAGAGAAGGACAGAACAATCAGCCCCAGCATTTT. Its translation is CASREGQNNQPQHF.